These 27 T cell receptor beta chains were sequenced from one sample in a study of human T cells and chemical hapten exposure. As to time point: patch test 2, 6 weeks after DPC sensitization. Regarding treatment: therapeutic diphenylcyclopropenone sensitization with weekly scalp DPC. MiXCR was run by TCRdb on the RACE reads, yielding one entry per CDR3 protein. The sample holds tens of thousands of distinct CDR3 sequences; about 10% are singletons and the top ten take about 1.7%. The source material was whole blood, sampled in connection with sensitization to the hapten diphenylcyclopropenone (DPC). The receptor set was obtained from a woman aged 50 to 60 with alopecia areata. Some clones in this sample may be carry-over from other donors' samples.

This clonotype was seen a few times. The chain uses TRBV6-6 and TRBJ2-3; D tentatively fits TRBD1 or TRBD2 (5 bases each). This CDR3 is 16 amino acids long. In germline, CDR1 is MNHNY, CDR2 SVGAGI (reference sequence). Deletions cut 5 bases from V and 6 bases from J, with 21 bases between. The DNA for the CDR3 is TGTGCCAGCAGTAGGGAGTTATCAGGGTCAGGGGATACGCAGTATTTT. Its translation: CASSRELSGSGDTQYF.

The CDR3: CASSRQGEAFF. The CDR3 DNA reads as TGTGCCAGCAGCCGACAGGGGGAAGCTTTCTTT. The chain is built from TRBV9 and TRBJ1-1, with 8 bases aligning to TRBD1. The trim removed 4 bases at V and 8 bases at J, leaving 1 base unmatched. The germline CDR1 and CDR2 sequences are SGDLS and YYNGEE. The length of the CDR3 is 11 residues. Combining the CDR3 with reference TRBV9 and TRBJ1-1 gives the whole variable domain DSGVTQTPKHLITATGQRVTLRCSPRSGDLSVYWYQQSLDQGLQFLIQYYNGEERAKGNILERFSAQQFPDLHSELNLSSLELGDSALYFCASSRQGEAFFGQGTRLTVV.

The chain links TRBV2 to TRBJ2-5; no clear D gene. The V and J ends lost 4 bases and 5 bases respectively, with 11 bases between them. The CDR3 covers 13 residues. Germline V gene lookup returns CDR1 SNHLY and CDR2 FYNNEI. The CDR3 sequence: CASSGLTGETQYF. DNA for the CDR3: TGTGCCAGCAGTGGTCTAACTGGGGAGACCCAGTACTTC.

This clonotype showed up just a few times. The chain joins TRBV21-1 to TRBJ2-1; the D segment call TRBD1 is taken from the table without a DNA check. TRBV21-1 has pseudogene status. The CDR3 runs to 14 residues. The CDR3, as DNA: TGTGCCAGCAGCAAAGCGGACAGGCGAAATGAGCAGTTCTTC. Protein sequence: CASSKADRRNEQFF.

This chain links TRBV6-5 with TRBJ2-5, with D perhaps TRBD1 (6 bases). Germline V gene sequence: CDR1 MNHEY, CDR2 SVGAGI. V was cut by 5 bases and J by 5 bases, with 18 bases left in between. This CDR3 region has 15 residues. The CDR3 spells CASSLTGIPPETQYF. The DNA for the CDR3 is TGTGCCAGCAGTCTCACAGGGATTCCCCCGGAGACCCAGTACTTC.

In its sample, this clonotype was seen many times. This chain connects TRBV9 to TRBJ2-5; D is undetermined. V lost 0 bases and J 5 bases, leaving 11 bases between the germline ends. Germline V CDR1 and CDR2: SGDLS, YYNGEE. This CDR3 is 14 amino acids long. The CDR3 spells CASSVGPGSETQYF. Here the CDR3 DNA reads TGTGCCAGCAGCGTAGGCCCGGGTTCGGAGACCCAGTACTTC.

This clonotype was found many times. V and J are TRBV6-6 and TRBJ1-5; 9 nucleotides match TRBD1. This CDR3 region has 14 residues. CDR1 is MNHNY and CDR2 is SVGAGI in the germline V gene (reference sequence). The V gene end was trimmed by 6 bases and the J gene end by 7 bases; junction bases not matched to a gene: 7. The CDR3 nucleotides read TGTGCCAGCAGCACGGGACAGGGTGGACAGCCCCAGCATTTT. Translating it yields CASSTGQGGQPQHF.

This clonotype was seen many times. The chain joins TRBV29-1 to TRBJ1-4, with 8 bases identical to TRBD1. The CDR3 is 15 amino acids. V trimming: 0 bases; J trimming: 7 bases; junction bases outside the gene matches: 7. Germline CDR1 reads SQVTM; CDR2 reads ANQGSEA. This CDR3 reads CSVEDQGQGGEKLFF. The CDR3 DNA is TGCAGCGTTGAAGATCAAGGACAGGGAGGTGAAAAACTGTTTTTT.

This clonotype was seen a few times. The chain combines TRBV27 with TRBJ1-3, with D uncertain. This CDR3 spans 9 amino acids. Germline V gene sequence: CDR1 MNHEY, CDR2 SMNVEV (reference sequence). V was pared by 7 bases and J by 10 bases, with 5 bases between. This chain's CDR3 is CASIATIYF. The CDR3 nucleotides are TGTGCCAGCATAGCAACCATATATTTT.

In its sample, this clonotype was seen a few times. At one boundary the junction diverges from the germline segment, which might be a read error. The chain employs TRBV6-1 and TRBJ2-7; either TRBD1 or TRBD2 may fit D (5 bases each). Looked up from germline, CDR1 is MNHNS and CDR2 is SASEGT. The CDR3 is 14 amino acids. Here the CDR3 DNA reads TGTGCCAGCATTGAAGCCGGGGCTCTGAGGGAGCAGTACTTC. Protein: CASIEAGALREQYF.

This clonotype has ten or more counts. The rearrangement joins TRBV28 to TRBJ2-7, with a tentative D call TRBD2 (5 bases). Between the trimmed V and J ends, which lost 6 bases and 2 bases, there was a span of 8 bases. CDR3 length equals 12 residues. The germline gives CDR1 MDHEN, CDR2 SYDVKM. The CDR3 nucleotides are TGTGCCAGCAGCTCCGGGACCTACGAGCAGTACTTC. It yields the protein CASSSGTYEQYF.

Many counts were recorded for this clonotype. V is TRBV18 and J is TRBJ1-5; D unresolved. V lost 1 base to trimming and J lost 3 bases, with 10 bases between them. Looked up from germline, CDR1 is KGHSH and CDR2 is LQKENI. This CDR3 comprises 15 residues. The CDR3 protein is CASSPRADDNQPQHF. The CDR3 nucleotides are TGTGCCAGCTCACCACGGGCAGACGACAATCAGCCCCAGCATTTT. The full variable domain, completed using reference TRBV18 and TRBJ1-5, is NAGVMQNPRHLVRRRGQEARLRCSPMKGHSHVYWYRQLPEEGLKFMVYLQKENIIDESGMPKERFSAEFPKEGPSILRIQQVVRGDSAAYFCASSPRADDNQPQHFGDGTRLSIL.

The CDR3 here is CASGTSGTYNEQFF. The DNA for the CDR3 is TGTGCCAGCGGAACTAGCGGGACGTACAATGAGCAGTTCTTC. V and J are TRBV6-2 or TRBV6-3 and TRBJ2-1; 10 nucleotides line up with TRBD2. V trimming: 8 bases; J trimming: 4 bases; junction bases outside the gene matches: 5. CDR1 MNHEY and CDR2 SVGEGT come from the germline V gene. The CDR3 has 14 amino acids.

This clonotype showed up just a few times. This rearrangement joins TRBV28 to TRBJ1-1, with D unresolved. This CDR3 region has 14 residues. The germline V gene encodes CDR1 MDHEN and CDR2 SYDVKM. V shed 2 bases and J shed 3 bases, with 10 bases lying between them. CDR3 nucleotide sequence: TGTGCCAGCAGTTTACCCCGATGGGACACTGAAGCTTTCTTT. Protein sequence: CASSLPRWDTEAFF.

This clonotype was detected ten times or more. The chain is built from TRBV29-1 and TRBJ2-2; no reliable D call. From germline, CDR1 is SQVTM and CDR2 ANQGSEA. This CDR3 region has 13 residues. Trimming pared 3 bases from V and 1 base from J, leaving 6 bases between. The CDR3 region is CSVDTRNTGELFF. The CDR3 DNA sequence: TGCAGCGTTGATACAAGGAACACCGGGGAGCTGTTTTTT.

This chain joins TRBV12-3 or TRBV12-4 and TRBJ1-1, with D perhaps TRBD1 (6 bases). There are 15 residues in the CDR3. V was clipped by 5 bases and J by 1 base, with 14 bases between them. The CDR3 coding sequence is TGTGCCAGCAGTCTCCTACAGGGCCCGAACACTGAAGCTTTCTTT. It is translated as CASSLLQGPNTEAFF.

This clonotype was detected ten times or more. This sequence joins TRBV10-1 and TRBJ1-1; perhaps TRBD1 as D (5 bases). The CDR3 length is 12 residues. CDR1 WNHNN and CDR2 SYGVQD come from the germline V gene (reference sequence). The ends were cut back, 6 bases at V and 7 bases at J, with 12 bases in the middle. The CDR3 DNA follows: TGCGCCAGCAGGGAATACGGGGGTGAAGCTTTCTTT. Translated: CASREYGGEAFF.

This clonotype was recorded many times. The V gene is TRBV12-3 or TRBV12-4, the J gene TRBJ1-2; unclear D gene. Trimming stripped 3 bases from V and 0 bases from J, with 20 bases between. The CDR3 spans 18 residues. In DNA form, the CDR3 reads TGTGCCAGCAGTTTTATCGCGGGCGCCAGTCCGGCTAACTATGGCTACACCTTC. Translating it yields CASSFIAGASPANYGYTF.

This clonotype was recorded many times. V and J are TRBV6-5 and TRBJ1-6; D not resolved. Trimming cost V 0 bases and J 0 bases, with 9 bases left between them. The length of the CDR3 is 17 residues. Germline V gene lookup returns CDR1 MNHEY and CDR2 SVGAGI. The CDR3 loop is CASSYSGSSSYNSPLHF. The CDR3 DNA sequence: TGTGCCAGCAGTTACTCCGGTTCGAGCTCCTATAATTCACCCCTCCACTTT.

This clonotype appeared many times. The chain carries TRBV7-2 and TRBJ1-3; weak D call: TRBD1 (6 bases). This CDR3 is 15 amino acids long. Germline CDR1 and CDR2: SGHTA and FQGNSA. Trimming pared 4 bases from V and 2 bases from J, leaving 12 bases between. The CDR3 bases are TGTGCCAGCAGCTCACAGGGCAGGGCTGGAAACACCATATATTTT. This codes for CASSSQGRAGNTIYF.

The V call is TRBV29-1, the J call TRBJ2-7; possibly TRBD1 for D (6 bases). Germline loops: CDR1 SQVTM, CDR2 ANQGSEA. With 5 bases removed from V and 3 bases from J, the gap between germline ends came to 14 bases. The CDR3 spans 13 residues. Here the CDR3 reads CSVYRAPNYEQYF. DNA for the CDR3: TGCAGCGTTTACAGGGCCCCGAACTACGAGCAGTACTTC.

This clonotype was counted ten times or more. The V call is TRBV5-4, the J call TRBJ2-5; D is possibly TRBD2 (7 bases). Between the trimmed V and J ends, which lost 3 bases and 1 base, there was a span of 13 bases. Germline V gives CDR1 SGHNT, CDR2 YYREEE (reference sequence). The CDR3 length is 15 residues. The DNA of the CDR3 is TGTGCCAGCAGCTCTGGGGGGGCCATCCAAGAGACCCAGTACTTC. This sequence encodes CASSSGGAIQETQYF.

In its sample, this clonotype was seen a few times. This chain links TRBV28 with TRBJ2-7; 7 bases fit TRBD1. Per the germline V gene, CDR1 is MDHEN and CDR2 is SYDVKM. CDR3 length: 16 residues. J gave up 5 bases and V 5 bases, and 15 bases lay outside the gene matches. This chain's CDR3 is CASSNASGQVLDEQYF. The CDR3 DNA reads TGTGCCAGCAGTAATGCCTCAGGACAGGTCCTCGACGAGCAGTACTTC.

This clonotype showed up many times. CDR3 DNA: TGTGCCAGCAGCTTATGGGGACAGGGTACCACAGATACGCAGTATTTT. As protein: CASSLWGQGTTDTQYF. The rearrangement links TRBV7-2 to TRBJ2-3, with 9 bases identical to TRBD1. The CDR3 has 16 amino acids. The germline V gene has CDR1 SGHTA and CDR2 FQGNSA. J was trimmed by 2 bases and V by 2 bases; bases with no gene match: 5.

This clonotype was recorded at least ten times. The rearrangement uses TRBV12-3 or TRBV12-4 and TRBJ1-1; D is unclear. The ends were cut back, 2 bases at V and 1 base at J, with 5 bases in the middle. CDR3 length: 13 amino acids. CDR3 in amino acids: CASSLLANTEAFF. As DNA, the CDR3 is TGTGCCAGCAGTTTATTGGCGAACACTGAAGCTTTCTTT.

This clonotype has just a few counts. CDR3 sequence (DNA): TGTGCCAGCAGCCTAACTAGCTTGAGGTACACCTTC. This encodes CASSLTSLRYTF. V is TRBV12-3 or TRBV12-4 and J is TRBJ1-2; no clear D gene. Trimming removed 6 bases from V and 11 bases from J, with 16 bases in between. This CDR3 comprises 12 residues.

This clonotype came up many times. The chain couples TRBV12-3 or TRBV12-4 to TRBJ1-5, with a tentative D call TRBD1 (6 bases). With 3 bases removed from V and 4 bases from J, the gap between germline ends came to 10 bases. The CDR3 loop spans 14 amino acids. The CDR3 reads CASSFRDTNQPQHF. Here the CDR3 DNA reads TGTGCCAGCAGTTTTAGGGACACAAATCAGCCCCAGCATTTT.